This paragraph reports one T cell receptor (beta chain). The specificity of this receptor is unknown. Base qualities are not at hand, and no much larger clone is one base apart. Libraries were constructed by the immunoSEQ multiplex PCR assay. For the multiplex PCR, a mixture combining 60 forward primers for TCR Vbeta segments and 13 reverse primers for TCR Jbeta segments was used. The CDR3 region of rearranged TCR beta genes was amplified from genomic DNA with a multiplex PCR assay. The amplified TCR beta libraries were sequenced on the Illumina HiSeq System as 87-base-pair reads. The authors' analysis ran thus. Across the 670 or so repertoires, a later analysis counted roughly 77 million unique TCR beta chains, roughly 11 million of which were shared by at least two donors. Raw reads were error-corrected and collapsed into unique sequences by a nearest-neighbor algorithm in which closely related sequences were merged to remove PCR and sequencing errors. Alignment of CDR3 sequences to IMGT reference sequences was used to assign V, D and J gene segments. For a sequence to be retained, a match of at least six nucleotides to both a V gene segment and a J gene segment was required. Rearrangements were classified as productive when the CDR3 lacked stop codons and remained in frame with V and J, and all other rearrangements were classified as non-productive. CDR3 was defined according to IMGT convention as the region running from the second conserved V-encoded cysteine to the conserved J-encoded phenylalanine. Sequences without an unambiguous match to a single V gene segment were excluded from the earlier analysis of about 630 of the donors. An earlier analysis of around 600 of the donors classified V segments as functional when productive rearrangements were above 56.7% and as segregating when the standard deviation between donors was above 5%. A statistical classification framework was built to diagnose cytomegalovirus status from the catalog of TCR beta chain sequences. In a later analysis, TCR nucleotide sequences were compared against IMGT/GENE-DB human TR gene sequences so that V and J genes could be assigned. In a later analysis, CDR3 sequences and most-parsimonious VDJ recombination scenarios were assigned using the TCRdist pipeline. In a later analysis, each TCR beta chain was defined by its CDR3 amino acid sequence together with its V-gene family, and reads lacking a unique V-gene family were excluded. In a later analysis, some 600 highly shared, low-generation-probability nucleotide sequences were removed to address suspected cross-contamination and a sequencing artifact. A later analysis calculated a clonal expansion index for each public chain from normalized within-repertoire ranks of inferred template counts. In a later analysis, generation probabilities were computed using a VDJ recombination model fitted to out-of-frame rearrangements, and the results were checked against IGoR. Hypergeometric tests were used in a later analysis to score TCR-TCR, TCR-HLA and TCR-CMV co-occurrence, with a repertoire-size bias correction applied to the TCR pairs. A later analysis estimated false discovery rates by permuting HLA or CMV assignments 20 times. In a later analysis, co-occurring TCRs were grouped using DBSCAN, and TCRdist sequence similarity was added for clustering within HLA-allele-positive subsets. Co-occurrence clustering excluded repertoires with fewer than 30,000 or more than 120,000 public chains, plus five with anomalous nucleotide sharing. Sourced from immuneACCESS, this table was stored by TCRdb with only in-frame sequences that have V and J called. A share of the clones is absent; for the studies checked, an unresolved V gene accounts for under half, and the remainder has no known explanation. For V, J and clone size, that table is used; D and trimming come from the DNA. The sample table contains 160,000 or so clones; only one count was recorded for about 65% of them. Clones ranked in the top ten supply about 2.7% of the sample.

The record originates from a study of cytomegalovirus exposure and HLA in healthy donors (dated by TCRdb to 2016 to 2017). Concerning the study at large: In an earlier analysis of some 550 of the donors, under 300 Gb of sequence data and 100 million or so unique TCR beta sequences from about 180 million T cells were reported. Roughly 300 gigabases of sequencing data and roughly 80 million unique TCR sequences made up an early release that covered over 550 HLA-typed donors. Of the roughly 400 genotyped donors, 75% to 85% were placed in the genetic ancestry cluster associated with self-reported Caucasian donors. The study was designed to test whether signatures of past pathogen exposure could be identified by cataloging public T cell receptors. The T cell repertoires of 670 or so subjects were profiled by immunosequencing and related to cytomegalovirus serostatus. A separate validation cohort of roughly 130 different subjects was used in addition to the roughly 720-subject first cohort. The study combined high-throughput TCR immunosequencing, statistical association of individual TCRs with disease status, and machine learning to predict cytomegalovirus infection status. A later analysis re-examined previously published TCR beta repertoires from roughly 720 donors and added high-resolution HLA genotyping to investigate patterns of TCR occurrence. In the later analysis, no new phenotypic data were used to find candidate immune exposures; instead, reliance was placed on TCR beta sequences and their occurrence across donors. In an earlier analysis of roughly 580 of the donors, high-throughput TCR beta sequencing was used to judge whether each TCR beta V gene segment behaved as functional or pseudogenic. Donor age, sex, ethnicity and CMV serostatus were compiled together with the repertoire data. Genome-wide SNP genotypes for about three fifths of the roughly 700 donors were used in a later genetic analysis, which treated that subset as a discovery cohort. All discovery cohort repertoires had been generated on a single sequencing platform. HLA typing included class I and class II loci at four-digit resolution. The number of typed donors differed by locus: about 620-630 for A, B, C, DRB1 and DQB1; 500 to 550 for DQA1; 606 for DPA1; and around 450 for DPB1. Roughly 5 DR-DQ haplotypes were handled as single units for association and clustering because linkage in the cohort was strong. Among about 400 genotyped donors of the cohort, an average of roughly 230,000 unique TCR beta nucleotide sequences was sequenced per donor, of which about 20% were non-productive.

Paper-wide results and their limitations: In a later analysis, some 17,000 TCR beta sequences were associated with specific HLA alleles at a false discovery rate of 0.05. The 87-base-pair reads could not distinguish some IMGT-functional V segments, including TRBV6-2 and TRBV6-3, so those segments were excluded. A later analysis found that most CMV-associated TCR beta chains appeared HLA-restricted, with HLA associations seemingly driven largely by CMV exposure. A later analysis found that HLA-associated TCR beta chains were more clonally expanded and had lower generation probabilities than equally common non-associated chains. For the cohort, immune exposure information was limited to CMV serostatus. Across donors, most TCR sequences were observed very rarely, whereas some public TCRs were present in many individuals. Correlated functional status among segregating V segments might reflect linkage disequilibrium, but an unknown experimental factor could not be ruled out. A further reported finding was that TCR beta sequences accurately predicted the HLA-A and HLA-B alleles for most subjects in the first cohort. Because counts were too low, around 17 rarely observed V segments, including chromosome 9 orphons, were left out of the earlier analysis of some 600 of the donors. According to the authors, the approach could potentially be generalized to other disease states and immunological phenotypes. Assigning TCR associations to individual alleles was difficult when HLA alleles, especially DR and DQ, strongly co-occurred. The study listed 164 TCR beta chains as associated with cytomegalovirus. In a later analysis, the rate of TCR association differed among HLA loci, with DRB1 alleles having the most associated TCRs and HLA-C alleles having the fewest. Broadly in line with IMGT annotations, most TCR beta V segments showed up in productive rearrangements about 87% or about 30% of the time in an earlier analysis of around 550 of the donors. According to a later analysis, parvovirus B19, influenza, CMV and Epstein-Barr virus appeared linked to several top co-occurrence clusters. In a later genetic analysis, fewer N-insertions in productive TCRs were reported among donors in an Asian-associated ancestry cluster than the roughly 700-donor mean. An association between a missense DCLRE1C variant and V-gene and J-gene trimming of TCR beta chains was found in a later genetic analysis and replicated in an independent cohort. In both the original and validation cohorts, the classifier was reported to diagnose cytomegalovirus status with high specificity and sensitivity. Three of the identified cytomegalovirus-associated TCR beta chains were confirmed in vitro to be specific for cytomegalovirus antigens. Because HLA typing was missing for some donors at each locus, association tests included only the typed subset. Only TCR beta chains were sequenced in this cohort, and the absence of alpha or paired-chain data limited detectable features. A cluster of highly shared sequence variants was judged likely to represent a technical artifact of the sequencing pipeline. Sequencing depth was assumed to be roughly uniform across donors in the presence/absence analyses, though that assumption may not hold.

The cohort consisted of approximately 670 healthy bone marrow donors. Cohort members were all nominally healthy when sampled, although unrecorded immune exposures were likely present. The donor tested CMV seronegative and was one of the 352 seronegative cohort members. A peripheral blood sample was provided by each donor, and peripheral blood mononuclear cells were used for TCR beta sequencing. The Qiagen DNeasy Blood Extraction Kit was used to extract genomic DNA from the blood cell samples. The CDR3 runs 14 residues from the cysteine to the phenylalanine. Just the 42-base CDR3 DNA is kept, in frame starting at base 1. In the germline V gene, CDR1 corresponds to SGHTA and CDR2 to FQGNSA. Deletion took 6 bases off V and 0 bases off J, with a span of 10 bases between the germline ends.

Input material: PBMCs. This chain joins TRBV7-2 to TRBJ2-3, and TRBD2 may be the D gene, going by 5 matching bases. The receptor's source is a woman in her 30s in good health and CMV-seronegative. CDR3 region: CASREGSSTDTQYF. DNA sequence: TGTGCCAGCAGAGAGGGCTCTAGCACAGATACGCAGTATTTT.